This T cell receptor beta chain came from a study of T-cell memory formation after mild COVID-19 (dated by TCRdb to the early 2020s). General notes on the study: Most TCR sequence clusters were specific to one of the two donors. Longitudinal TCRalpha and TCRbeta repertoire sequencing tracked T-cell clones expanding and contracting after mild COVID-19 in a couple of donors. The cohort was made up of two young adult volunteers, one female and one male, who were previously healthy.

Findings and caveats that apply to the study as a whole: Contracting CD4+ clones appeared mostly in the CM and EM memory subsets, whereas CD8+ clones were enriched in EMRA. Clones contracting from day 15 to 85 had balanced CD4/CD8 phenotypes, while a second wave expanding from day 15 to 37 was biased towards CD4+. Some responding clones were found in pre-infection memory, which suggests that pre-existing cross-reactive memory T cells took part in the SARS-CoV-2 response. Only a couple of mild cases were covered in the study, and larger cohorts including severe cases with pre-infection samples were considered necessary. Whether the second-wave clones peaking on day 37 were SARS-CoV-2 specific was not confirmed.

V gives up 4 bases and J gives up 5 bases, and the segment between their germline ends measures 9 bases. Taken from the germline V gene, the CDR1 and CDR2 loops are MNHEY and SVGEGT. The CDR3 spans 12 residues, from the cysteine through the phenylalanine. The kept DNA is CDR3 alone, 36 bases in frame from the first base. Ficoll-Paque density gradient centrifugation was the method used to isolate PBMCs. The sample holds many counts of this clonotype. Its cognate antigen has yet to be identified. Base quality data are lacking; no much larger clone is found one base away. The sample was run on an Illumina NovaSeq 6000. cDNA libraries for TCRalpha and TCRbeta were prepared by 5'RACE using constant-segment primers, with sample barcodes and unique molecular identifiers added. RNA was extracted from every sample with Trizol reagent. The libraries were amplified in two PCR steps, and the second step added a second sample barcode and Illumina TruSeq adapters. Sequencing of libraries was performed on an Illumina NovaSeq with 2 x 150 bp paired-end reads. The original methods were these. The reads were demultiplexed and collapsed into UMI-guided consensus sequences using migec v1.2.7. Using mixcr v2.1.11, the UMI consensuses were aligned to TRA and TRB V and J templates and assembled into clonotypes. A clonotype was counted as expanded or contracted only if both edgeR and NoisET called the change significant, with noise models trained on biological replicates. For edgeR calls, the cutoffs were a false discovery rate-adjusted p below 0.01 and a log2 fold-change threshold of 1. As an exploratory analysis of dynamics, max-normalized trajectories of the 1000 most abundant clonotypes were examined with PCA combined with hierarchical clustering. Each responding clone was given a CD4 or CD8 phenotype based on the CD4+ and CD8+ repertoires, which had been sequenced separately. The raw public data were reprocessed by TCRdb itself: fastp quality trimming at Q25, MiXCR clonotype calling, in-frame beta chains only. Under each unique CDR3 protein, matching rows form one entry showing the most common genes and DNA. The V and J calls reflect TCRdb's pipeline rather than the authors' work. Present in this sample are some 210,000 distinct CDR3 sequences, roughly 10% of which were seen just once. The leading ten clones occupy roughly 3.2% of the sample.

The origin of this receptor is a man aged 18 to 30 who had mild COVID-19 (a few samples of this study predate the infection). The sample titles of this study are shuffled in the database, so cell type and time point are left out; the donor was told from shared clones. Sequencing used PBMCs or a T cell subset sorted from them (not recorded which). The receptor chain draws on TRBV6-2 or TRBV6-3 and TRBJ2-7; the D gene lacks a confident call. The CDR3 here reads CASSSRTDEQYF. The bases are TGTGCCAGCAGTTCTCGGACGGACGAGCAGTACTTC.